A single sample gave rise to the 22 T cell receptor beta chains below, sequenced in a study of shared clonotypes between healthy human individuals. Sequencing was performed with immunoSEQ multiplex PCR; in TCRdb, only in-frame clones are kept and a portion is missing. This table holds about 1.1 million clones, roughly 74% found once. Sequenced sample: memory CD4+ T cells from PBMCs. Specified subset: CD45RA-negative fraction. The receptors here all came from a man aged 18 to 29 in good health. Some clones in this sample may be carry-over from other donors' samples.

The chain links TRBV7-3 to TRBJ2-3; the match to TRBD1 covers 8 bases. Germline CDR1 reads SGHTA; CDR2 reads FQGTGA. The CDR3 spans 16 residues. V dropped 6 bases and J dropped 0; count of bases not matched to a gene: 8. The CDR3 is CASSPGQGTSTDTQYF. CDR3 bases: TGTGCCAGCAGTCCCGGACAGGGAACTAGCACAGATACGCAGTATTTT.

Remarks on this clone: Relative to the germline gene, one junction end is altered; a read error may explain this. The chain recombines TRBV6-5 with TRBJ1-1; no firm D call. This CDR3 region has 14 residues. Germline loops: CDR1 MNHEY, CDR2 SVGAGI. The CDR3 DNA reads TGTGCCGGCAGCCCAACAGCGAGGCCATCCGAAGCTTTCTTT. Its protein is CAGSPTARPSEAFF.

The rearrangement links TRBV28 to TRBJ2-7, with 9 positions matching TRBD1. V dropped 3 bases and J dropped 2; count of bases not matched to a gene: 14. The germline V gene has CDR1 MDHEN and CDR2 SYDVKM. CDR3 length equals 18 residues. CDR3 sequence: CASSLIPGQGQGAYEQYF. The CDR3 DNA sequence: TGTGCCAGCAGTTTGATCCCCGGTCAGGGACAGGGCGCCTACGAGCAGTACTTC.

This clone has only one observation. The chain uses TRBV5-1 and TRBJ2-1; 7 bases are a match to TRBD1. Germline V gives CDR1 SGHRS, CDR2 YFSETQ. This CDR3 region has 13 residues. V was clipped by 2 bases and J by 12 bases; unmatched bases: 8. In nucleotides, the CDR3 is TGCGCCAGCAGCTTAGGACAGGTTGAGGGGCAGTTCTTC. Translating gives CASSLGQVEGQFF.

This clone occurred a few times. This chain joins TRBV5-6 and TRBJ2-7; a possible D gene is TRBD1 (5 bases). Between the trimmed V and J ends, which lost 4 bases and 6 bases, there was a span of 20 bases. There are 15 residues in the CDR3. Germline V gene data show CDR1 as SGHDT and CDR2 as YYEEEE. The CDR3 DNA follows: TGTGCCAGCAGCCCTAACCCGCATAATGGGGCCGAGCAGTACTTC. Its protein product is CASSPNPHNGAEQYF.

This clone was recorded many times. The CDR3 coding sequence is TGCAGCGTTGAGATAGCGGGGAGCTCTGGAAACACCATATATTTT. Translating gives CSVEIAGSSGNTIYF. The chain joins TRBV29-1 to TRBJ1-3; D gene unclear. The CDR3 is 15 residues long. The ends were cut back, 3 bases at V and 0 bases at J, with 12 bases in the middle. The germline V gene has CDR1 SQVTM and CDR2 ANQGSEA.

The gene calls are TRBV28 and TRBJ1-1; no firm D call. Germline CDR1 and CDR2: MDHEN and SYDVKM. This CDR3 is 13 amino acids long. The V gene lost 2 bases and the J gene lost 6 bases, with 10 bases spanning the gap. DNA of the CDR3: TGTGCCAGCAGTTTAGTTTCCCGGGCTGAAGCTTTCTTT. This codes for CASSLVSRAEAFF. Full variable domain (outside the CDR3, taken from reference TRBV28 and TRBJ1-1): DVKVTQSSRYLVKRTGEKVFLECVQDMDHENMFWYRQDPGLGLRLIYFSYDVKMKEKGDIPEGYSVSREKKERFSLILESASTNQTSMYLCASSLVSRAEAFFGQGTRLTVV.

This chain links TRBV5-4 with TRBJ2-5; no definite D call. The V gene lost 2 bases and the J gene lost 6 bases, with 17 bases spanning the gap. In germline, CDR1 is SGHNT, CDR2 YYREEE (reference sequence). The CDR3 extends over 15 amino acids. The CDR3 sequence is CASSLDGMGLKTQYF. CDR3 sequence (DNA): TGTGCCAGCAGCTTAGATGGAATGGGTTTAAAGACCCAGTACTTC.

The chain couples TRBV15 to TRBJ2-7; 10 bases are a match to TRBD1. The germline V gene has CDR1 LNHNV and CDR2 YYDKDF (reference sequence). With 8 bases clipped from V and 4 bases from J, the junction kept 5 bases outside the gene matches. This CDR3 has 13 residues. CDR3 protein: CATEGQGTYEQYF. In DNA form, the CDR3 reads TGTGCCACCGAGGGACAGGGGACTTACGAGCAGTACTTC.

V is TRBV4-1 and J is TRBJ2-7; 14 bases match TRBD2. CDR1 is MGHRA, CDR2 YSYEKL, per germline. The CDR3 length is 15 residues. The trim removed 4 bases at V and 7 bases at J, leaving 6 bases unmatched. The CDR3 is CASSPGLAGVGEQYF. The CDR3 nucleotides read TGCGCCAGCAGCCCGGGACTAGCGGGGGTCGGGGAGCAGTACTTC.

This chain joins TRBV7-2 and TRBJ2-7; D possibly matches TRBD1 or TRBD2 (6 bases each). The CDR3 has 14 residues. Per the germline V gene, CDR1 is SGHTA and CDR2 is FQGNSA. Trimming pared 9 bases from V and 2 bases from J, leaving 17 bases between. CDR3 in amino acids: CASRGAGTTYEQYF. CDR3 bases: TGTGCCAGTAGGGGGGCAGGGACGACCTACGAGCAGTACTTC.

The chain has TRBV27 and TRBJ2-6; D not certain. The V end was cut by 3 bases, the J end by 9 bases, with 9 bases between. CDR1 MNHEY and CDR2 SMNVEV come from the germline V gene (reference sequence). The CDR3 spans 13 residues. CDR3 DNA: TGTGCCAGCAGTTTTCGCAGTTTCAACGTCCTGACTTTC. This translates into CASSFRSFNVLTF. Full variable domain (outside the CDR3, taken from reference TRBV27 and TRBJ2-6): EAQVTQNPRYLITVTGKKLTVTCSQNMNHEYMSWYRQDPGLGLRQIYYSMNVEVTDKGDVPEGYKVSRKEKRNFPLILESPSPNQTSLYFCASSFRSFNVLTFGAGSRLTVL.

This clone was counted ten times or more. The chain carries TRBV11-2 and TRBJ1-3; the D is unclear. From germline, CDR1 is SGHAT and CDR2 FQNNGV. CDR3 length equals 15 residues. Trimming pared 3 bases from V and 4 bases from J, leaving 13 bases between. CDR3: CASSFPPGLGNTIYF. As DNA, the CDR3 is TGTGCCAGCAGCTTTCCCCCTGGTTTGGGAAACACCATATATTTT.

The V and J genes are TRBV7-2 and TRBJ2-5; D gene unclear. This CDR3 spans 13 amino acids. Germline V CDR1 and CDR2: SGHTA, FQGNSA. Trimming pared 3 bases from V and 3 bases from J, leaving 8 bases between. In DNA form, the CDR3 reads TGTGCCAGCAGCTTGCCTAGGGAAGAGACCCAGTACTTC. Translation gives CASSLPREETQYF.

This chain connects TRBV5-1 to TRBJ2-7; the match to TRBD2 covers 7 bases. CDR1 and CDR2 from the germline V gene are SGHRS and YFSETQ. This CDR3 contains 15 residues. With 1 base clipped from V and 7 bases from J, the junction kept 11 bases outside the gene matches. CDR3 in DNA: TGCGCCAGCAGCTTGATAACTAGCGAGGCGGGGGAGCAGTACTTC. Translated, it gives CASSLITSEAGEQYF.

The chain joins TRBV7-6 to TRBJ2-7; 7 bases are shared with TRBD1. Germline V gives CDR1 SGHVS, CDR2 FNYEAQ. V gave up 5 bases and J gave up 6 bases; unmatched junction bases: 13. The CDR3 runs to 15 residues. CDR3 loop: CASSAIPGTAGEQYF. The CDR3 DNA reads TGTGCCAGCAGCGCAATACCTGGGACAGCTGGCGAGCAGTACTTC.

In this sample, this clone turned up a few times. The chain combines TRBV5-1 with TRBJ2-2; 10 bases line up with TRBD2. CDR1 is SGHRS and CDR2 is YFSETQ in the germline V gene. The CDR3 is 16 amino acids. V dropped 4 bases and J dropped 0; count of bases not matched to a gene: 3. The chain's CDR3 is CASSRTSGTNTGELFF. CDR3 coding DNA: TGCGCCAGCAGCCGGACTAGCGGTACGAACACCGGGGAGCTGTTTTTT.

The chain combines TRBV7-9 with TRBJ2-4, with D possibly TRBD2 on 5 matching bases. The CDR3 consists of 15 residues. Germline lookup yields CDR1 SEHNR and CDR2 FQNEAQ (reference sequence). V was clipped by 0 bases and J by 3 bases, with 9 bases between them. The CDR3 sequence is CASSLARAGKNIQYF. CDR3 DNA: TGTGCCAGCAGCTTAGCAAGGGCGGGCAAAAACATTCAGTACTTC.

The table lists this clone with a few counts. CDR3 coding DNA: TGTGCCAGCAGCTTATGGGGGAGTACGAATGAGCAGTTCTTC. This encodes CASSLWGSTNEQFF. The J gene is TRBJ2-1, the V gene TRBV7-3, with D perhaps assigned TRBD1 or TRBD2 (5 bases each). V was clipped by 2 bases and J by 7 bases, with 12 bases between them. CDR1 is SGHTA, CDR2 FQGTGA, per germline. The CDR3 extends over 14 amino acids.

With respect to this clone: The sample contains more than one DNA sequence encoding this CDR3. The chain has TRBV7-2 and TRBJ2-7; 9 bases are shared with TRBD1. Unmatched junction bases numbered 4, after V lost 5 bases and J lost 2 bases. The CDR3 contains 14 residues. Germline V gene lookup returns CDR1 SGHTA and CDR2 FQGNSA. The CDR3 region has the DNA TGTGCCAGCAGCCCAGACAGGGGGGCCTACGAGCAGTACTTC. This gives the protein CASSPDRGAYEQYF.

The genes are TRBV28 and TRBJ1-5; perhaps TRBD1 as D (5 bases). Deletions cut 6 bases from V and 3 bases from J, with 21 bases between. Germline CDR1 and CDR2: MDHEN and SYDVKM. This CDR3 region has 17 residues. In nucleotides, the CDR3 is TGTGCCAGCAGCCCGACCCGGGGGATTCGGTCCAATCAGCCCCAGCATTTT. Translation gives CASSPTRGIRSNQPQHF.

This chain joins TRBV15 and TRBJ1-5; the D gene is possibly TRBD1 (6 bases). The CDR3 has 16 residues. V was pared by 0 bases and J by 6 bases, with 15 bases between. Per germline, CDR1 LNHNV and CDR2 YYDKDF (reference sequence). CDR3 nucleotide sequence: TGTGCCACCAGCAGAGATCAGGGGTCTCCGGTTCAGCCCCAGCATTTT. As protein: CATSRDQGSPVQPQHF. The entire variable domain, with the rest obtained from reference TRBV15 and TRBJ1-5, is as follows: DAMVIQNPRYQVTQFGKPVTLSCSQTLNHNVMYWYQQKSSQAPKLLFHYYDKDFNNEADTPDNFQSRRPNTSFCFLDIRSPGLGDTAMYLCATSRDQGSPVQPQHFGDGTRLSIL.